This T cell receptor beta chain was identified during a study of neoadjuvant anti-PD-1 for oral cavity cancer. Study-level information: Around day 43, patients without progression received a fourth nivolumab dose before surgery.

CDR1 and CDR2 from the germline V gene are SGHRS and YFSETQ. Trimming stripped 4 bases from V and 4 bases from J, with 13 bases between. The CDR3 has 14 residues. Blood libraries mostly used around 0.45 ug genomic DNA, six replicates each. Data came from immunoSEQ multiplex PCR; TCRdb stores just in-frame clones and leaves some out. The sample has 72,000 or so clones, around 82% seen once; the top ten hold more than 3%. Patients were newly diagnosed with stage II-IVA oral cavity squamous cell carcinoma without prior systemic or radiation treatment. This clone was observed a single time. The receptor was isolated from a person aged 40 to 85 with oral cavity squamous cell carcinoma. The sequencing here drew on PBMCs, taken before nivolumab (anti-PD-1) treatment. The rearrangement links TRBV5-1 to TRBJ2-3; no clear D gene. CDR3 loop: CASSQGLRADTQYF. The CDR3 DNA reads TGCGCCAGCAGCCAAGGGCTTCGGGCAGATACGCAGTATTTT. The complete variable domain, with remaining parts taken from reference TRBV5-1 and TRBJ2-3, reads KAGVTQTPRYLIKTRGQQVTLSCSPISGHRSVSWYQQTPGQGLQFLFEYFSETQRNKGNFPGRFSGRQFSNSRSEMNVSTLELGDSALYLCASSQGLRADTQYFGPGTRLTVL.